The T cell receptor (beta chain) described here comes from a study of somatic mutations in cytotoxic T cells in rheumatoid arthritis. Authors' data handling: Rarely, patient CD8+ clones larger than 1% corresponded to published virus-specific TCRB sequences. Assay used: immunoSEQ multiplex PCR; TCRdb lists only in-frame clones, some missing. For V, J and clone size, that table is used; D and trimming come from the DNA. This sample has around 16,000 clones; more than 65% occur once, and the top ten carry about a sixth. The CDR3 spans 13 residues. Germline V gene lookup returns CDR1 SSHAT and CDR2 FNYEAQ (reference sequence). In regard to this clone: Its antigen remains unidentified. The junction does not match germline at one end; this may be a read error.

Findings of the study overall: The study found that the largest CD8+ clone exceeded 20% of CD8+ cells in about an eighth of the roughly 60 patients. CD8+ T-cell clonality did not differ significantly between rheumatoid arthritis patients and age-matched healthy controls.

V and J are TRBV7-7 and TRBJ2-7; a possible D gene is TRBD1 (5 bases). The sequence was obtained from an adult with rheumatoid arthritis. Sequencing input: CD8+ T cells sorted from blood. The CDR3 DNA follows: TGTGCTAGCAGGGCTGACAGTTCCCACGAGCAGTACTTC. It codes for CASRADSSHEQYF. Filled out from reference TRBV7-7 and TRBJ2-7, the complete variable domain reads GAGVSQSPRYKVTKRGQDVTLRCDPISSHATLYWYQQALGQGPEFLTYFNYEAQPDKSGLPSDRFSAERPEGSISTLTIQRTEQRDSAMYRCASRADSSHEQYFGPGTRLTVT.